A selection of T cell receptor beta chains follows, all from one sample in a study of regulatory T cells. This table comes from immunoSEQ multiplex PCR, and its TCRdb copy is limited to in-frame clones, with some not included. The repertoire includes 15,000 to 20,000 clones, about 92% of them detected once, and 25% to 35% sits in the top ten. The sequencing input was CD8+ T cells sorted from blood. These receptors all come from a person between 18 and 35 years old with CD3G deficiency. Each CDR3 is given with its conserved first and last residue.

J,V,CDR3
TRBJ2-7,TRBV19,CASSDGLEYEQYF
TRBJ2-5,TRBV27,CASSSLREGKETQYF
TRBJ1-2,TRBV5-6,CASSSPLGGYTF
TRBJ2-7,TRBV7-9,CASTGTHYEQYF
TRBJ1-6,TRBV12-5,CASGFNSRGSPPLHF
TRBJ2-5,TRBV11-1,CATKAGDGETQYF
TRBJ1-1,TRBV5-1,CASSPGPGKKNTEAFF
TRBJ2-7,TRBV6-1,CASSVGTSGSQPYEQYF
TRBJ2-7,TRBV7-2,CASSPRASGFYEQYF
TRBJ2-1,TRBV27,CASSSTPLAGGPGEQFF
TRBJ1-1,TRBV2,CASSMSTNTEAFF
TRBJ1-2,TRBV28,CASNPGWGDGYTF
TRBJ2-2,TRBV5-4,CASSLSAFNTGELFF
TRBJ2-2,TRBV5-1,CASSLTGSGELFF
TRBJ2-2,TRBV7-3,CASSPDLAGDTGELFF
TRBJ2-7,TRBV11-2,CASSLAHSTLGYEQYF
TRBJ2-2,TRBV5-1,CASSLEGQEYGLFF
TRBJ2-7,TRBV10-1,CASSPRAGDPGEQYF
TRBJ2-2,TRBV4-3,CASSHGTAANTGELFF
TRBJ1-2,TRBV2,CASRGVSGYGYTF
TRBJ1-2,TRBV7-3,CASSPYPLGAGSDYGYTF
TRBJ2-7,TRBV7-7,CASSQGEGTYEQYF
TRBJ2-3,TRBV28,CASMGWVDTDTQYF
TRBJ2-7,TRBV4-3,CASSQDPGGAYEQYF
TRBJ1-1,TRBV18,CASSPPGGQGGIWSTEAFF
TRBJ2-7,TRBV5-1,CASSARDPAYEQYF
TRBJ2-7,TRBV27,CASAGQAYEQYF
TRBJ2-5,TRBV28,CASSPGQGHETQYF
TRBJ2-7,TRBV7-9,CASSGGKGSSSYEQYF
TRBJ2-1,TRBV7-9,CASSFPTSGRDSSYNEQFF
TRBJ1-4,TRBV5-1,CASSPRDRVYEKLFF
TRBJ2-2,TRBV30,CASAGPGGTGELFF
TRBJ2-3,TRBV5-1,CASSLEGGTDTQYF
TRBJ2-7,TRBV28,CASSSPWPGEQYF
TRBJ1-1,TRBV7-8,CASSYMSGAEAFF
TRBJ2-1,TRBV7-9,CASSSVDLGRYNEQFF
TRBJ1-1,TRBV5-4,CASSPGPGNTEAFF
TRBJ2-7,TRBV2,CASGGDRNIYEQYF
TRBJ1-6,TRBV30,CAWSVLTASPLHF
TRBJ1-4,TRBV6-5,CASSSQSEKLFF
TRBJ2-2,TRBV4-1,CASSYTGTGATGELFF
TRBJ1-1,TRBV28,CASSFRPNTEAFF
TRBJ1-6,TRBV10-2,CASSASRQTSPLHF
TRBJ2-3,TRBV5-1,CASSLDVPRGTDTQYF
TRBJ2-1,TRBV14,CASSRSTITGASNEQFF